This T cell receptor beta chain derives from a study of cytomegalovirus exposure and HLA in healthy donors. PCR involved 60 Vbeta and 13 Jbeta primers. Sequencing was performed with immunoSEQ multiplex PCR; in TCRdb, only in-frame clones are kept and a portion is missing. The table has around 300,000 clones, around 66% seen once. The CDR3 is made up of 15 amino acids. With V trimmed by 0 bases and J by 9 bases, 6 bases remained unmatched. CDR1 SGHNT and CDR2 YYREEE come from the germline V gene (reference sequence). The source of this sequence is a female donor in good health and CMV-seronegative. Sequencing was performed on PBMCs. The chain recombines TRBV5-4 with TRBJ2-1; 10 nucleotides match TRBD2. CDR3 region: CASSLGLAGVFEQFF. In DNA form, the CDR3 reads TGTGCCAGCAGCTTGGGCCTAGCGGGAGTCTTTGAGCAGTTCTTC.